This T cell receptor beta chain was sequenced for a study of blood T cell repertoires in COVID-19. Background on the study: The United States, Italy and Spain were the sources of the acute and convalescent COVID-19 samples. Nucleic acid was either cDNA or gDNA, and it came from T cells, B-cell-depleted T cells, or PBMCs.

Per the authors' pipeline: Estimation of nucleated cell counts relied on the amplification of reference gene primers. Clones were read by immunoSEQ multiplex PCR, and TCRdb kept only the in-frame ones, dropping some. The DNA gave D and trimming, while V, J and clone size come from that table. The sample consists of about 270,000 clones, approximately 90% of them appearing once. All enrollees were roughly 18 to 89 years old and from 20 to 25 US areas. V lost 0 bases and J 3 bases, leaving 15 bases between the germline ends. Germline values: CDR1 SGHKS, CDR2 YYEKEE (reference sequence). This CDR3 has 17 amino acids.

The V call is TRBV5-5, the J call TRBJ1-4, with D unclear. This receptor was obtained from a woman between 35 and 50 years old with acute COVID-19. The sample was PBMCs or T cells enriched from blood (not recorded which). The CDR3 coding sequence is TGTGCCAGCAGCTTGGGAGTTTGGCAGGCCGCTAATGAAAAACTGTTTTTT. Its protein product is CASSLGVWQAANEKLFF.